This T cell receptor beta chain emerged from a study of OX40 agonist ivuxolimab in advanced cancers. In the study overall: Recorded diagnoses for dose-escalation patients were hepatocellular carcinoma, melanoma, renal cell or head and neck cancer. Study-wide results and caveats: CD4+ and CD8+ blood T cells expanded clonally by week 6 at 0.1 to 3.0 mg/kg.

The length of the CDR3 is 16 residues. V lost 2 bases and J lost 0, with 11 bases in between. Germline V lookup: CDR1 MNHNS, CDR2 SASEGT. Clones were read by immunoSEQ multiplex PCR, and TCRdb kept only the in-frame ones, dropping some. This sample has 95,000 to 150,000 clones; around 89% occur once, and the top ten carry about 0.55%. On this clone itself: Its antigen is not identified.

This sequence was found in an adult with an advanced solid tumor such as melanoma, head and neck, liver or kidney cancer. The sequences come from CD4+ or CD8+ T cells sorted from blood, collected in a trial of the OX40 agonist ivuxolimab. The rearrangement uses TRBV6-1 and TRBJ1-3; D is uncertain. CDR3: CASSELSGPSGNTIYF. Written as DNA, the CDR3 is TGTGCCAGCAGTGAACTATCGGGCCCCTCTGGAAACACCATATATTTT.